The 8 T cell receptor beta chains below were found in one sample sequenced in a study of cytomegalovirus exposure and HLA in healthy donors. Some clones are missing from TCRdb's copy, which holds only in-frame ones; the method was immunoSEQ multiplex PCR. The sample includes about 280,000 clones, 88% of them seen just once. The sequenced sample consisted of PBMCs. Source of these receptors: a woman under 30 in good health and CMV-seronegative.

This sequence joins TRBV5-6 and TRBJ2-2; 10 bases map to TRBD1. The CDR3 sequence is 14 residues long. Trimming removed 4 bases from V and 6 bases from J; junction bases left unmatched: 3. Germline lookup yields CDR1 SGHDT and CDR2 YYEEEE. The CDR3 bases are TGTGCCAGCAGCGACGGACAGGGGGCCGGGGAGCTGTTTTTT. As protein: CASSDGQGAGELFF.

The V gene is TRBV5-6, the J gene TRBJ2-1, with 7 bases lining up with TRBD2. J was trimmed by 5 bases and V by 4 bases; bases with no gene match: 12. Looked up from germline, CDR1 is SGHDT and CDR2 is YYEEEE. CDR3 length: 16 residues. CDR3 bases: TGTGCCAGCAGCGTCCGGGGGGTTAAGAAGGACAATGAGCAGTTCTTC. It specifies CASSVRGVKKDNEQFF.

The chain has TRBV9 and TRBJ1-2; 8 nucleotides match TRBD1. With 6 bases clipped from V and 6 bases from J, the junction kept 13 bases outside the gene matches. Germline V gives CDR1 SGDLS, CDR2 YYNGEE. This CDR3 is built from 15 residues. The CDR3 region is CASNPGQGGLNGYTF. The CDR3 region has the DNA TGTGCCAGCAACCCCGGACAGGGAGGATTGAATGGCTACACCTTC.

The chain uses TRBV27 and TRBJ2-5, with a tentative D call TRBD1 (6 bases). From germline, CDR1 is MNHEY and CDR2 SMNVEV (reference sequence). Trimming removed 8 bases from V and 0 bases from J, with 10 bases in between. The length of the CDR3 is 13 residues. CDR3 loop: CASARGNQETQYF. The CDR3 DNA reads TGTGCCAGCGCCAGGGGTAACCAAGAGACCCAGTACTTC.

The chain is built from TRBV6-6 and TRBJ2-2; D is perhaps TRBD1 (5 bases). V lost 7 bases and J lost 2, with 8 bases in between. Germline CDR1 is MNHNY and CDR2 is SVGAGI (reference sequence). The CDR3 covers 13 residues. DNA of the CDR3: TGTGCCAGCAACGACAGAAACACCGGGGAGCTGTTTTTT. It specifies CASNDRNTGELFF.

CDR3 residues: CAISDLSGRGTDTQYF. The CDR3 nucleotides read TGTGCCATCAGTGACCTTAGCGGGAGGGGCACAGATACGCAGTATTTT. The gene calls are TRBV10-3 and TRBJ2-3, with 11 bases fitting TRBD2. In germline, CDR1 is ENHRY, CDR2 SYGVKD. This CDR3 has 16 amino acids. V dropped 3 bases and J dropped 1; count of bases not matched to a gene: 3.

This clone appeared a single time. The chain has TRBV5-1 and TRBJ2-7; 14 bases align to TRBD2. Germline CDR1 SGHRS, CDR2 YFSETQ. J was trimmed by 6 bases and V by 3 bases; bases with no gene match: 5. The CDR3 is 15 amino acids. The DNA for the CDR3 is TGCGCCAGCAGCTCTGGGACTAGCGGGAGCAGCGAGCAGTACTTC. It yields the protein CASSSGTSGSSEQYF.

The CDR3 protein is CASSASTRSRYTGELFF. The CDR3 coding sequence is TGTGCCAGCAGCGCCTCTACTAGGTCTCGGTACACCGGGGAGCTGTTTTTT. The rearrangement uses TRBV5-6 and TRBJ2-2, with a tentative D call TRBD2 (5 bases). The CDR3 contains 17 residues. Trimming took 4 bases from V and 3 from J, leaving 19 bases between them. Germline CDR1 reads SGHDT; CDR2 reads YYEEEE.